What follows are 12 T cell receptor beta chains derived from one specimen sequenced in a study of cytomegalovirus exposure and HLA in healthy donors. PCR used 60 Vbeta primers and 13 Jbeta primers. Clones were read by immunoSEQ multiplex PCR, and TCRdb kept only the in-frame ones, dropping some. The sample consists of 130,000 or so clones, roughly four fifths of them appearing once. The sequenced sample was PBMCs. The receptor source for this set is a female donor in good health and CMV-seronegative.

The gene calls are TRBV18 and TRBJ1-1, with 9 bases that match TRBD1. Germline trimming cut 6 bases from V and 1 base from J; bases unmatched to any gene: 12. Germline V gives CDR1 KGHSH, CDR2 LQKENI. The CDR3 loop spans 17 amino acids. CDR3 bases: TGTGCCAGCTCCCCGAGTGGACAGGGGTGGGCGAACACTGAAGCTTTCTTT. Amino acid sequence: CASSPSGQGWANTEAFF.

The chain has TRBV7-9 and TRBJ2-7, with 8 positions matching TRBD2. The germline V gene encodes CDR1 SEHNR and CDR2 FQNEAQ (reference sequence). The CDR3 totals 14 residues. V lost 0 bases and J lost 6; bases outside the gene matches: 4. The CDR3 nucleotides read TGTGCCAGCAGCTTAGCGCTAGCGGGCGGCGAGCAGTACTTC. It translates to CASSLALAGGEQYF.

The V call is TRBV9, the J call TRBJ2-7; 9 bases agree with TRBD1. J lost 6 bases, V lost 3 bases, and 4 bases had no gene match. Germline assignment: CDR1 SGDLS and CDR2 YYNGEE. The CDR3 runs 13 residues. CDR3 bases: TGTGCCAGCAGCGAGGGACAGGGTAGCGAGCAGTACTTC. Protein: CASSEGQGSEQYF.

This sequence joins TRBV28 and TRBJ1-2; no clear D. Trimming took off 3 bases at V and 4 bases at J, with 12 bases between the two ends. CDR1 and CDR2 (germline): MDHEN, SYDVKM. There are 14 residues in the CDR3. The CDR3 nucleotides read TGTGCCAGCAGTTTCGGAACTACTGGCTATGGCTACACCTTC. Translating gives CASSFGTTGYGYTF.

This chain connects TRBV27 to TRBJ1-1; 9 nucleotides match TRBD1. V gave up 2 bases and J gave up 3 bases; unmatched junction bases: 16. Germline loops: CDR1 MNHEY, CDR2 SMNVEV (reference sequence). The CDR3 extends over 19 amino acids. This chain's CDR3 is CASSLQKRDRDIRYTEAFF. For the CDR3, the DNA is TGTGCCAGCAGTTTACAAAAACGGGACAGGGACATCAGATACACTGAAGCTTTCTTT.

V gene TRBV30 combines with J gene TRBJ1-1; D gene ambiguous. CDR3 length: 13 amino acids. V was trimmed by 0 bases and J by 9 bases, leaving 14 bases between them. Germline V CDR1 and CDR2: GTSNPN, SVGIG (reference sequence). CDR3 loop: CAWSVLKGGQAFF. CDR3 nucleotide sequence: TGTGCCTGGAGTGTACTGAAGGGCGGGCAAGCTTTCTTT. The variable domain in full, with the rest retrieved from reference TRBV30 and TRBJ1-1, is SQTIHQWPATLVQPVGSPLSLECTVEGTSNPNLYWYRQAAGRGLQLLFYSVGIGQISSEVPQNLSASRPQDRQFILSSKKLLLSDSGFYLCAWSVLKGGQAFFGQGTRLTVV.

The V gene is TRBV2, the J gene TRBJ2-1; 12 nucleotides align to TRBD2. V shed 0 bases, J shed 8 bases, and the junction held 11 bases outside the gene matches. The CDR3 has 18 amino acids. Germline V gene lookup returns CDR1 SNHLY and CDR2 FYNNEI. CDR3 coding DNA: TGTGCCAGCAGTGAAGCGCTAGCGACTAGCGGGAGTAATGATGAGCAGTTCTTC. It yields the protein CASSEALATSGSNDEQFF.

The chain is built from TRBV6-1 and TRBJ1-5; maybe TRBD1 (6 bases). The CDR3 is 15 residues long. Germline assignment: CDR1 MNHNS and CDR2 SASEGT. V was trimmed by 5 bases and J by 0 bases, leaving 11 bases between them. DNA of the CDR3: TGTGCCAGCAGTTTACAGGGAGATAGCAATCAGCCCCAGCATTTT. It yields the protein CASSLQGDSNQPQHF.

The chain couples TRBV19 to TRBJ1-1; TRBD1 agrees at 8 bases. V was pared by 5 bases and J by 8 bases, with 16 bases of the junction left unmatched. In germline, CDR1 is LNHDA, CDR2 SQIVND (reference sequence). This CDR3 comprises 16 residues. CDR3 in DNA: TGTGCCAGTAGTCCTAGGACAGGGCTAAGTATCTGCGAAGCTTTCTTT. Protein: CASSPRTGLSICEAFF.

The chain has TRBV30 and TRBJ1-2; 7 positions agree with TRBD1. From germline, CDR1 is GTSNPN and CDR2 SVGIG (reference sequence). The CDR3 runs to 11 residues. The CDR3 protein is CASHRGNGYTF. The CDR3 nucleotides are TGTGCTTCCCACAGGGGCAATGGCTACACCTTC.

The V and J genes are TRBV5-1 and TRBJ2-5; the match to TRBD2 covers 8 bases. V was clipped by 0 bases and J by 5 bases; unmatched bases: 6. The CDR3 extends over 15 amino acids. Germline V gene sequence: CDR1 SGHRS, CDR2 YFSETQ. CDR3 nucleotide sequence: TGCGCCAGCAGCTTGGGCGGGAGCGGGGGTGAGACCCAGTACTTC. This codes for CASSLGGSGGETQYF.

The chain is built from TRBV7-2 and TRBJ1-1, with a tentative D call TRBD1 (6 bases). The CDR3 is made up of 17 amino acids. The germline V and J ends were trimmed by 0 bases and 0 bases, with 14 bases remaining between them. The germline V gene encodes CDR1 SGHTA and CDR2 FQGNSA. The CDR3 bases are TGTGCCAGCAGCTTAGCGCTTTGGGGGCGAATGAACACTGAAGCTTTCTTT. Protein product: CASSLALWGRMNTEAFF.